The 3 T cell receptor beta chains given below trace back to one sample, sequenced in a study of cytomegalovirus exposure and HLA in healthy donors. Measured with immunoSEQ multiplex PCR; TCRdb has only the in-frame clones, and not every one. The data contain 100,000 to 120,000 clones, approximately 96% of them singletons. Sequenced input: PBMCs. These receptors were obtained from a woman between 18 and 29 years old in good health and CMV-seronegative.

The rearrangement joins TRBV18 to TRBJ2-4; no firm D call. Per the germline V gene, CDR1 is KGHSH and CDR2 is LQKENI. Trimming pared 2 bases from V and 8 bases from J, leaving 22 bases between. The CDR3 loop spans 17 amino acids. CDR3 loop: CASSPERSSRLSDIQYF. The CDR3 DNA sequence: TGTGCCAGCTCACCAGAGCGTAGTAGCCGCTTATCGGACATTCAGTACTTC.

The CDR3 sequence: CASSSLPGEPQHF. DNA of the CDR3: TGTGCCAGCAGCTCCCTACCCGGAGAGCCCCAGCATTTT. V gene TRBV7-3 combines with J gene TRBJ1-5; D not certain. The CDR3 spans 13 residues. V was shortened by 4 bases and J by 8 bases, with 12 bases between the two germline ends. The germline CDR1 and CDR2 sequences are SGHTA and FQGTGA.

This clone was observed once. J is TRBJ1-1 and V is TRBV11-2, with D unresolved. This CDR3 is 15 amino acids long. V was pared by 1 base and J by 4 bases, with 13 bases between. CDR1 is SGHAT, CDR2 FQNNGV, per germline. This chain's CDR3 is CASSLVPVRGTEAFF. CDR3 DNA: TGTGCCAGCAGCTTAGTACCAGTAAGAGGCACTGAAGCTTTCTTT.